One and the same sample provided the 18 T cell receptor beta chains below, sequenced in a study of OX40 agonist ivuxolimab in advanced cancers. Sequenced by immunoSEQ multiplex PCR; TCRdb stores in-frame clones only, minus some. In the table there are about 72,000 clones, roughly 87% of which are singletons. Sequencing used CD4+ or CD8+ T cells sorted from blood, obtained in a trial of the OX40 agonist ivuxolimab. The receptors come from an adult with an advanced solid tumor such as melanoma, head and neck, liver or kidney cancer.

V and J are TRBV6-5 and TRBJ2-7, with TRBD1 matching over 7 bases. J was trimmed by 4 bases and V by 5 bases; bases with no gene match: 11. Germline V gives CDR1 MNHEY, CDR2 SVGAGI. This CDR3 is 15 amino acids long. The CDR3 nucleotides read TGTGCCAGCAGTGGGGACAGATCTCCTTTATACGAGCAGTACTTC. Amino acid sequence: CASSGDRSPLYEQYF.

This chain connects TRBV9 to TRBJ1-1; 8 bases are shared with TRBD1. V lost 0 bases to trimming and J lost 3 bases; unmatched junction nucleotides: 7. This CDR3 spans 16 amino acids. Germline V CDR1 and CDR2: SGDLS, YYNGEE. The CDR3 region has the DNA TGTGCCAGCAGCGTAGGGCTGGACAGGGTGGACACTGAAGCTTTCTTT. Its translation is CASSVGLDRVDTEAFF.

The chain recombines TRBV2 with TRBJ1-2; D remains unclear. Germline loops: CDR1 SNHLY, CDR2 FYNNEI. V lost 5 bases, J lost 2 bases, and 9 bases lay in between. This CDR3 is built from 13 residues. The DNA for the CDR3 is TGTGCCAGCAGTAAGGACGGAAACTATGGCTACACCTTC. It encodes CASSKDGNYGYTF.

The CDR3 loop reads CASSQASGTGLGYGYTF. The DNA of the CDR3 is TGCGCCAGCAGCCAAGCGTCCGGGACAGGGTTGGGCTATGGCTACACCTTC. This rearrangement joins TRBV4-1 to TRBJ1-2, with 9 bases fitting TRBD1. Germline V CDR1 and CDR2: MGHRA, YSYEKL. The CDR3 sequence is 17 residues long. Trimming cost V 1 base and J 4 bases; bases outside gene matches: 10.

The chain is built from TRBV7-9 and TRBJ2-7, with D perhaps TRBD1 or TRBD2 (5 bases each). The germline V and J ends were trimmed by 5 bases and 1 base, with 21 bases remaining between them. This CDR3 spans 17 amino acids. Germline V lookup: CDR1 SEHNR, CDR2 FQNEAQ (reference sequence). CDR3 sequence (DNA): TGTGCCAGCAGCCAAGTAATAGTACGGGGCGCTTCCTACGAGCAGTACTTC. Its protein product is CASSQVIVRGASYEQYF.

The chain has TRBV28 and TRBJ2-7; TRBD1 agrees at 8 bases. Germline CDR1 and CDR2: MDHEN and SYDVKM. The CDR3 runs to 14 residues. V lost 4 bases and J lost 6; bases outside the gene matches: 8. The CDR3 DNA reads TGTGCCAGCAGTTCCCTGGACAGGGTCGGCGAGCAGTACTTC. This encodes CASSSLDRVGEQYF. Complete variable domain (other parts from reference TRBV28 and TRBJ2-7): DVKVTQSSRYLVKRTGEKVFLECVQDMDHENMFWYRQDPGLGLRLIYFSYDVKMKEKGDIPEGYSVSREKKERFSLILESASTNQTSMYLCASSSLDRVGEQYFGPGTRLTVT.

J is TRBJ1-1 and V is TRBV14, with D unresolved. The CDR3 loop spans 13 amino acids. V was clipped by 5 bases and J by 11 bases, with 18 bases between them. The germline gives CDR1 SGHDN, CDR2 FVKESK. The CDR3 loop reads CASSGKLRGGAFF. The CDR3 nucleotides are TGTGCCAGCAGCGGCAAATTAAGAGGTGGGGCTTTCTTT.

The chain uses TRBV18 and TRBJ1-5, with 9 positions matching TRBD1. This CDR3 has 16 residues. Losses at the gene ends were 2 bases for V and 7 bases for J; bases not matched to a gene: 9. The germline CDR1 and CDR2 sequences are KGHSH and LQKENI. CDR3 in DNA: TGTGCCAGCTCACCATCAACACTAGGGACAGGGCAGCCCCAGCATTTT. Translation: CASSPSTLGTGQPQHF. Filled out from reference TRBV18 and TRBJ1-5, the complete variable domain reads NAGVMQNPRHLVRRRGQEARLRCSPMKGHSHVYWYRQLPEEGLKFMVYLQKENIIDESGMPKERFSAEFPKEGPSILRIQQVVRGDSAAYFCASSPSTLGTGQPQHFGDGTRLSIL.

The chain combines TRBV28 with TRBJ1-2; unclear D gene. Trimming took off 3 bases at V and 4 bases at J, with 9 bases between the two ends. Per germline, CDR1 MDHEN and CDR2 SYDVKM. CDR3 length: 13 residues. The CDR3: CASSFSQAYGYTF. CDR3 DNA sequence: TGTGCCAGCAGTTTCTCCCAGGCCTATGGCTACACCTTC.

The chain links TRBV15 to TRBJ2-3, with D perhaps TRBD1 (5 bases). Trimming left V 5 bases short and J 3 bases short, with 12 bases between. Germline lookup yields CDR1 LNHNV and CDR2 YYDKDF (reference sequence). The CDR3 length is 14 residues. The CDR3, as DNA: TGTGCCACCAGCCGGGCAGGGTGGACAGATACGCAGTATTTT. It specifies CATSRAGWTDTQYF. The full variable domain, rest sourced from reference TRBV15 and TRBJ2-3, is DAMVIQNPRYQVTQFGKPVTLSCSQTLNHNVMYWYQQKSSQAPKLLFHYYDKDFNNEADTPDNFQSRRPNTSFCFLDIRSPGLGDTAMYLCATSRAGWTDTQYFGPGTRLTVL.

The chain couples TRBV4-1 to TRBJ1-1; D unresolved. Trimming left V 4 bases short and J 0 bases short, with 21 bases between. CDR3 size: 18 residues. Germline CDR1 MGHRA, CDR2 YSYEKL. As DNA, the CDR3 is TGCGCCAGCAGCCTGAGGGAGGCGACGAAGCTCTTGAACACTGAAGCTTTCTTT. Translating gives CASSLREATKLLNTEAFF.

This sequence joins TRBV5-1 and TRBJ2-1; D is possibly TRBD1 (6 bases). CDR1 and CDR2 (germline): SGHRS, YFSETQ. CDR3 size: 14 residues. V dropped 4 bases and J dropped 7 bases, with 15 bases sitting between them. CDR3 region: CASSQGTMGNEQFF. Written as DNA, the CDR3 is TGCGCCAGCAGCCAGGGGACCATGGGGAATGAGCAGTTCTTC.

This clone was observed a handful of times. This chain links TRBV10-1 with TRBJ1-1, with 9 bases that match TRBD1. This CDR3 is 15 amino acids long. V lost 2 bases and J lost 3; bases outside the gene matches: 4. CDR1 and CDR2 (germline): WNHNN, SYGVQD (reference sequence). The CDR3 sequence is CASSEATGGYTEAFF. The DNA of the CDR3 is TGCGCCAGCAGTGAGGCAACAGGGGGCTACACTGAAGCTTTCTTT.

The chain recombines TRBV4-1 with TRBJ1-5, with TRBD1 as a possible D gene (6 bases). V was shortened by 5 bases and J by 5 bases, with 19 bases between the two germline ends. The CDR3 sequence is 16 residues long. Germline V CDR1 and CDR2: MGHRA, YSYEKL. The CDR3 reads CASSNRWGQRDQPQHF. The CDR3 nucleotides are TGCGCCAGCAGCAATAGGTGGGGACAACGGGATCAGCCCCAGCATTTT.

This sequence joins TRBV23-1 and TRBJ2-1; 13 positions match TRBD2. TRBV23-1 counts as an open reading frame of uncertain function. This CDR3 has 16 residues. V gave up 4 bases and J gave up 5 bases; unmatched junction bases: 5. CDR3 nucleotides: TGCGCCAGCAGTCGCCGACTAGCGGGAGGTAACAATGAGCAGTTCTTC. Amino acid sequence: CASSRRLAGGNNEQFF.

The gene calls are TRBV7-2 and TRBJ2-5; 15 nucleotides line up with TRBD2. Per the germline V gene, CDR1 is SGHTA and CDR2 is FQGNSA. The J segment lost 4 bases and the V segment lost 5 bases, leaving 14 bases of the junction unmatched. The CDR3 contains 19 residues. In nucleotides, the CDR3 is TGTGCCAGCAGCCCTCAGTCACTCGGACTAGCGGGAGGGGGAGAGACCCAGTACTTC. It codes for CASSPQSLGLAGGGETQYF.

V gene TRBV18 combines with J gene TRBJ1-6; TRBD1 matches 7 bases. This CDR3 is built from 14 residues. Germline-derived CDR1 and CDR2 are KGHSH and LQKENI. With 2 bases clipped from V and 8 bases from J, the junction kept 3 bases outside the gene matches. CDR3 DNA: TGTGCCAGCTCACCAACTCAGGGGGATTCACCCCTCCACTTT. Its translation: CASSPTQGDSPLHF.

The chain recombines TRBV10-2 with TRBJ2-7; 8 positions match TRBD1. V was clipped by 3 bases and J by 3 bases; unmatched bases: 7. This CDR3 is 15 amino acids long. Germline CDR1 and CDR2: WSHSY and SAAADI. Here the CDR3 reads CASSDPTGAIYEQYF. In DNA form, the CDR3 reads TGCGCCAGCAGTGACCCGACAGGGGCCATCTACGAGCAGTACTTC.